The clone carrying this TCR beta chain was observed a handful of times. As yet, its antigen is unknown. Per the germline V gene, CDR1 is SGHNT and CDR2 is YENEEA. CDR3 size: 15 residues. Trimming took 1 base from V and 6 from J, leaving 14 bases between them. Individuals with ophthalmopathy presented a Clinical Activity Score of at least 3, a NOSPECS grade of at least 4 and a duration under 3 months. The entry originates in a study of T cells in Graves' hyperthyroidism and ophthalmopathy. Study-level background: Before any treatment, at initial diagnosis, peripheral blood was collected. Study-wide results and limits: Blood also contained most expanded thyroid clonotypes above 0.001. The model predicted ophthalmopathy a median roughly 6.3 months before onset.

Researchers took RNA transcripts and amplified the TCR beta CDR3 regions from them. First-round RT-PCR with HTBI primers amplified the TCR CDR3 region. Each CDR3 protein gets one entry after TCRdb re-called the multiplex PCR reads with MiXCR. The table lists 450,000 to 500,000 distinct CDR3 sequences, approximately 23% of them singletons. Sequenced material: blood. The receptor comes from a woman aged 70 to 79 with Graves' ophthalmopathy. This chain joins TRBV11-3 and TRBJ2-3, with D perhaps being TRBD1 or TRBD2 (5 bases each). The CDR3 sequence: CASSLGAGSFDTQYF. The CDR3, as DNA: TGTGCCAGCAGCTTAGGGGCAGGGAGTTTCGATACGCAGTATTTT. The full variable domain, its missing parts supplied by reference TRBV11-3 and TRBJ2-3, is EAGVVQSPRYKIIEKKQPVAFWCNPISGHNTLYWYLQNLGQGPELLIRYENEEAVDDSQLPKDRFSAERLKGVDSTLKIQPAELGDSAVYLCASSLGAGSFDTQYFGPGTRLTVL.